The 26 T cell receptor beta chains reported below all come from one sample, sequenced in a study of blood T cells in healthy people across ages. Using a J-beta primer mix together with a sample-barcoded 5' primer, a second PCR was run for about 6 to 12 cycles. TCRdb processed the 5' RACE reads anew with MiXCR; each CDR3 protein has one entry. The data hold 650,000 to 1,000,000 distinct CDR3 sequences, with around 36% observed a single time. The source material was blood. All receptors come from a young man in good health.

The chain is built from TRBV9 and TRBJ2-7; the match to TRBD2 covers 7 bases. The CDR3 runs 18 residues. Trimming cost V 0 bases and J 7 bases; bases outside gene matches: 19. CDR1 and CDR2 from the germline V gene are SGDLS and YYNGEE. Here the CDR3 DNA reads TGTGCCAGCAGCGTAGCCGGGAGGTGGGACTCCCCCCAGGGTGAGCAGTACTTC. Translating gives CASSVAGRWDSPQGEQYF.

J is TRBJ2-1 and V is TRBV4-3, with 9 positions matching TRBD1. J gave up 2 bases and V 4 bases, and 6 bases lay outside the gene matches. Germline V gene lookup returns CDR1 LGHNA and CDR2 YSLEER. This CDR3 has 16 residues. The CDR3 coding sequence is TGCGCCAGCAGCCCCGGGACAGGGTACACCTACAATGAGCAGTTCTTC. Translating it yields CASSPGTGYTYNEQFF.

Concerning this clonotype: One junction end does not reproduce the germline sequence, and a read error may be involved. This rearrangement joins TRBV5-1 to TRBJ1-1, with TRBD1 as a possible D gene (5 bases). Germline CDR1 is SGHRS and CDR2 is YFSETQ. The CDR3 covers 14 residues. The DNA of the CDR3 is TGCGCCAGCAGCACAGGAATAGGGCCCACTGAAGTTTTCTTT. It codes for CASSTGIGPTEVFF.

V usage is TRBV5-1 and J usage is TRBJ2-1, with 12 bases matching TRBD2. In germline, CDR1 is SGHRS, CDR2 YFSETQ. Trimming at V came to 3 bases and at J to 6 bases, leaving 4 bases not matched to a gene. The CDR3 covers 15 residues. The CDR3 coding sequence is TGCGCCAGCAGCTGGACTAGCGGGAATCTCAATGAGCAGTTCTTC. Residues: CASSWTSGNLNEQFF.

This clonotype was picked up a small number of times. The chain couples TRBV12-3 or TRBV12-4 to TRBJ1-1; unclear D gene. V gave up 5 bases and J gave up 6 bases, with 16 bases separating them. The CDR3 consists of 14 residues. CDR3 sequence (DNA): TGTGCCAGCAGTCCCCCGGACGGCCCGGCTGAAGCTTTCTTT. As protein: CASSPPDGPAEAFF.

This clonotype was counted at least ten times. The junction departs from the called germline gene at one end, perhaps through a read error. The chain couples TRBV3-1 to TRBJ2-3; D remains unclear. Germline CDR1 is LGHDT and CDR2 is YNNKEL (reference sequence). CDR3 length: 14 residues. The CDR3 coding sequence is TGCGCCAGCAGCCAAGAGCCAAGCACAGATACGCAGTATTTT. Translated, it gives CASSQEPSTDTQYF.

In its sample, this clonotype was seen many times. The chain has TRBV9 and TRBJ2-3, with D unclear. The end of the DNA aligns better with TRBJ2-7, so the J call may be wrong. The CDR3 loop spans 11 amino acids. Germline CDR1 is SGDLS and CDR2 is YYNGEE. CDR3 nucleotide sequence: TGTGCCAGCAGTTACTCCCAAGAGCAGTACTTC. It is translated as CASSYSQEQYF.

J is TRBJ1-4 and V is TRBV15; possibly TRBD1 for D (5 bases). Germline V gene data show CDR1 as LNHNV and CDR2 as YYDKDF (reference sequence). This CDR3 has 15 residues. V lost 0 bases to trimming and J lost 8 bases, with 13 bases between them. The CDR3 spells CATSREVTGDEKLFF. CDR3 nucleotides: TGTGCCACCAGCAGAGAGGTCACAGGCGACGAAAAACTGTTTTTT.

In this sample, this clonotype turned up a few times. The rearrangement uses TRBV12-3 or TRBV12-4 and TRBJ2-7; D is possibly TRBD1 (6 bases). V was clipped by 3 bases and J by 1 base, with 19 bases between them. The CDR3 covers 17 residues. In DNA, the CDR3 is TGTGCCAGCAGTTTTTCTCCCTTTCGGGACAAATCCTACGAGCAGTACTTC. Protein sequence: CASSFSPFRDKSYEQYF.

This clonotype was seen ten or more times. The chain is built from TRBV7-3 and TRBJ1-2; D gene unclear. Trimming cost V 0 bases and J 4 bases, with 15 bases left between them. The CDR3 has 16 residues. The germline V gene has CDR1 SGHTA and CDR2 FQGTGA. CDR3 sequence reads: CASSLTPQASRYGYTF. CDR3 bases: TGTGCCAGCAGCTTAACGCCCCAAGCATCCCGCTATGGCTACACCTTC.

This clonotype was seen a few times. The rearrangement links TRBV20-1 to TRBJ1-5; D gene ambiguous. The germline V gene encodes CDR1 DFQATT and CDR2 SNEGSKA (reference sequence). The CDR3 runs 19 residues. Trimming removed 0 bases at V and 1 base at J, with 22 bases between. In DNA form, the CDR3 reads TGCAGTGCTAGAGATTTCGAGTTGCGGGGAGTTGGGAGCAATCAGCCCCAGCATTTT. Its translation: CSARDFELRGVGSNQPQHF.

The chain joins TRBV5-1 to TRBJ2-3; 10 bases fit TRBD2. Trimming at V came to 7 bases and at J to 0 bases, leaving 5 bases not matched to a gene. The CDR3 is 15 residues long. Germline V gene data show CDR1 as SGHRS and CDR2 as YFSETQ. CDR3 sequence reads: CASRSGGVSTDTQYF. CDR3 nucleotide sequence: TGCGCCAGCCGAAGCGGGGGGGTAAGCACAGATACGCAGTATTTT.

This clonotype has ten or more counts. The chain is built from TRBV7-2 and TRBJ2-5, with 7 nucleotides matching TRBD1. CDR3 size: 14 residues. J gave up 6 bases and V 0 bases, and 4 bases lay outside the gene matches. Germline V gives CDR1 SGHTA, CDR2 FQGNSA. CDR3: CASSLAGGTKTQYF. The CDR3 DNA reads as TGTGCCAGCAGCTTAGCAGGGGGCACGAAGACCCAGTACTTC. Combining the CDR3 with reference TRBV7-2 and TRBJ2-5 gives the whole variable domain GAGVSQSPSNKVTEKGKDVELRCDPISGHTALYWYRQSLGQGLEFLIYFQGNSAPDKSGLPSDRFSAERTGGSVSTLTIQRTQQEDSAVYLCASSLAGGTKTQYFGPGTRLLVL.

The chain couples TRBV20-1 to TRBJ2-4, with 8 bases aligning to TRBD2. The J call may not be correct, given that the DNA end is closer to TRBJ2-7. CDR3 length: 13 amino acids. Germline lookup yields CDR1 DFQATT and CDR2 SNEGSKA (reference sequence). The CDR3 region has the DNA TGCAGTGCTCCAAATCGGGGGGGCAACGAGCAGTACTTC. This translates into CSAPNRGGNEQYF.

This chain links TRBV12-3 or TRBV12-4 with TRBJ1-6; 9 bases map to TRBD1. Trimming cost V 5 bases and J 11 bases; bases outside gene matches: 10. The CDR3 runs 15 residues. The CDR3 loop is CASSSTGTGYAPLHF. The CDR3 nucleotides read TGTGCCAGCAGTAGTACCGGGACAGGGTATGCACCCCTCCACTTT.

A few counts support this clonotype. DNA of the CDR3: TGCAGTGCTAGAGATCTCAGGGGGGGGGAATACAATGAGCAGTACTTC. This gives the protein CSARDLRGGEYNEQYF. This chain uses TRBV20-1 with TRBJ2-1, with D possibly being TRBD1 or TRBD2 (7 bases each). The DNA end favors TRBJ2-7, so the J call may be wrong. Germline CDR1 reads DFQATT; CDR2 reads SNEGSKA (reference sequence). The CDR3 length is 16 residues.

This chain connects TRBV12-3 or TRBV12-4 to TRBJ2-3, with D unresolved. V was shortened by 7 bases and J by 15 bases, with 17 bases between the two germline ends. The CDR3 loop spans 11 amino acids. CDR3 coding DNA: TGTGCCAGCATGTGTGGAGATGTGCAATATTTT. Its translation is CASMCGDVQYF.

The count of this clonotype is one. The CDR3 loop is CSATNLNEQFF. The CDR3 DNA reads as TGCAGTGCTACAAACTTGAATGAGCAGTTCTTC. The rearrangement joins TRBV20-1 to TRBJ2-7; D is unclear. The J call may not be correct, given that the DNA end is closer to TRBJ2-1. This CDR3 is built from 11 residues. Germline values: CDR1 DFQATT, CDR2 SNEGSKA (reference sequence).

With regard to this clonotype: This could be a read error, since a much larger clone is one nucleotide away. The chain combines TRBV29-1 with TRBJ2-1; 9 bases agree with TRBD2. Judging by the DNA end, TRBJ2-7 fits better; the J call may be wrong. The CDR3 sequence is 14 residues long. Germline lookup yields CDR1 SQVTM and CDR2 ANQGSEA. The CDR3, as DNA: TGCAGCGTAGCCGGGACTAGCTCCTACAATGAGCAGTACTTC. This sequence encodes CSVAGTSSYNEQYF.

The CDR3 DNA sequence: TGTGCCAGCAGCGTACCTAGTGGGGTCACAGATACGCAGTATTTT. This sequence encodes CASSVPSGVTDTQYF. The chain employs TRBV9 and TRBJ2-3, with D unclear. The CDR3 loop spans 15 amino acids. The V end lost 1 base, the J end lost 2 bases, and 11 bases lay between the germline ends. Germline V gives CDR1 SGDLS, CDR2 YYNGEE.

DNA for the CDR3: TGCAGTGCTAGATTACCGGGACGTATTTCCTCCGAGCAGTTCTTC. It specifies CSARLPGRISSEQFF. This sequence joins TRBV20-1 and TRBJ2-1; the D call may be TRBD1 or TRBD2 (5 bases each). Germline CDR1 is DFQATT and CDR2 is SNEGSKA (reference sequence). The CDR3 runs to 15 residues. Trimming cost V 2 bases and J 10 bases, with 21 bases left between them.

V and J are TRBV20-1 and TRBJ2-5, with D possibly TRBD1 on 5 matching bases. Germline CDR1 reads DFQATT; CDR2 reads SNEGSKA (reference sequence). V dropped 1 base and J dropped 5 bases, with 14 bases sitting between them. The CDR3 has 14 residues. The CDR3 nucleotides are TGCAGTGCTAGAGTGCAGGGTACTTGGGAGACCCAGTACTTC. This encodes CSARVQGTWETQYF.

This clonotype was picked up a small number of times. V gene TRBV6-2 or TRBV6-3 combines with J gene TRBJ1-2; D is possibly TRBD1 (6 bases). The V gene's germline CDR1 is MNHEY and CDR2 SVGEGT. Trimming took off 7 bases at V and 2 bases at J, with 14 bases between the two ends. This CDR3 contains 14 residues. CDR3 in DNA: TGTGCCAGCACCCATTGGACAGCCAACTATGGCTACACCTTC. Residues: CASTHWTANYGYTF.

This clonotype was recorded only once. A junction boundary mismatches the germline segment, possibly from a read error. V is TRBV6-6 and J is TRBJ1-6; no clear D. The V gene's germline CDR1 is MNHNY and CDR2 SVGAGI (reference sequence). The CDR3 runs to 14 residues. CDR3 nucleotides: TGTGCCAGTAACCGGGCCAGGTATAACTCACCCCTCCACTTT. Protein sequence: CASNRARYNSPLHF.

Points on this clonotype: It may be a read error: a sequence one base away is much more abundant. The DNA for the CDR3 is TGTGCCAGCAGTTTTCCCAGGGAGAGGAACAATGAGCAGTACTTC. Translation: CASSFPRERNNEQYF. The chain is built from TRBV12-3 or TRBV12-4 and TRBJ2-7; the D call may be TRBD1 or TRBD2 (5 bases each). The CDR3 loop spans 15 amino acids. V lost 3 bases and J 7 bases, leaving 19 bases between the germline ends.

This clonotype is a singleton in its sample. This sequence may be a read error, since a much larger clone differs from it by one base. The chain combines TRBV10-3 with TRBJ2-4; D is unclear. This CDR3 region has 16 residues. From germline, CDR1 is ENHRY and CDR2 SYGVKD. The CDR3, as DNA: TGTGCCATCAGTGAGACCCTTGTAGTAGCCAAAAACGTTCAGTACTTC. It is translated as CAISETLVVAKNVQYF.